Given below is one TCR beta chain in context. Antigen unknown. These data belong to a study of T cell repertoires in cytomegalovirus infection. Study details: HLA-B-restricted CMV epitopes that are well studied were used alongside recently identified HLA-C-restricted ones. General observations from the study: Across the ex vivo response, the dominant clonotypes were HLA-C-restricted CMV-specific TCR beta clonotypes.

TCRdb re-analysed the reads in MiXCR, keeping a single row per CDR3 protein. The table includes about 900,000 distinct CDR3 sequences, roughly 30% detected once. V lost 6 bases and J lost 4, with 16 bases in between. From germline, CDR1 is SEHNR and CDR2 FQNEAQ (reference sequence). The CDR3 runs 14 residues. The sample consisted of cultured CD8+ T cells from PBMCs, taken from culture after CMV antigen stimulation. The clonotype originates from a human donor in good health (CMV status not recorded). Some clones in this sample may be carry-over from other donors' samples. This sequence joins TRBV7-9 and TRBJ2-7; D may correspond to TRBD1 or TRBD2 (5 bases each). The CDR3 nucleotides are TGTGCCAGCAGGAGTCGCGGTGGGGGATACGAGCAGTACTTC. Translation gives CASRSRGGGYEQYF.